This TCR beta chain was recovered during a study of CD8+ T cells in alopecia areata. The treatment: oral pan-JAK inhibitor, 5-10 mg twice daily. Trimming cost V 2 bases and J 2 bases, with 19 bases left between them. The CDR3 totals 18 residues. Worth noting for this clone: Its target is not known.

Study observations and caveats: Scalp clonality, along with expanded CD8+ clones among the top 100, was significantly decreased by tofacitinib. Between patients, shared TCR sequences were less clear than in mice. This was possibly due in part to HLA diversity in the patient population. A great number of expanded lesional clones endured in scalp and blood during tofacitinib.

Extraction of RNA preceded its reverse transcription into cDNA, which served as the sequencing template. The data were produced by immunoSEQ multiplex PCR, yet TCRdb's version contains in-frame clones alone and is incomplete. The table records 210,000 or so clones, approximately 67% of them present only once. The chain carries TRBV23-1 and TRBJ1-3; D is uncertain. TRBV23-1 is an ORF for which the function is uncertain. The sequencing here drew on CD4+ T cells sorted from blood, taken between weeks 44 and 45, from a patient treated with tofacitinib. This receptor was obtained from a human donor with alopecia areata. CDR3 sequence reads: CASSQAGRESHPGNTIYF. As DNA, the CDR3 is TGCGCCAGCAGTCAAGCGGGGAGAGAGAGCCATCCTGGAAACACCATATATTTT.